Below, 30 T cell receptor beta chains from the same sample are listed, as sequenced in a study of blood T cell repertoires in COVID-19 (dated by TCRdb to the early 2020s). Preparation of the library involved the immunoSEQ multiplex PCR assay. In TCRdb, the immuneACCESS table is reduced to in-frame sequences with V and J assigned. These tables do not hold every clone; where another copy was compared, an unresolved V gene accounts for under half, and the others remain unexplained. The sample yields 250,000 to 350,000 clones; roughly nine tenths were counted once. Of the sample, less than 0.95% is held by the ten largest clones. The sequenced material came from peripheral blood. All receptors come from a woman in her thirties or forties who had recovered from COVID-19.

The chain links TRBV5-1 to TRBJ2-7, with 7 bases aligning to TRBD1. Germline V lookup: CDR1 SGHRS, CDR2 YFSETQ. V trimming: 5 bases; J trimming: 5 bases; junction bases outside the gene matches: 16. The CDR3 is 16 amino acids. Here the CDR3 DNA reads TGCGCCAGCAGACCGCTAAACCCACAGGGGTCGAACGAGCAGTACTTC. Translated: CASRPLNPQGSNEQYF. Full variable domain (remainder filled in from reference TRBV5-1 and TRBJ2-7): KAGVTQTPRYLIKTRGQQVTLSCSPISGHRSVSWYQQTPGQGLQFLFEYFSETQRNKGNFPGRFSGRQFSNSRSEMNVSTLELGDSALYLCASRPLNPQGSNEQYFGPGTRLTVT.

A remark on this clone: Germline is not matched at one junction end, which may reflect a read error. V and J are TRBV7-2 and TRBJ1-2; 7 bases match TRBD1. The CDR3 sequence is 16 residues long. The germline V gene encodes CDR1 SGHTA and CDR2 FQGNSA. DNA of the CDR3: TGTGCCAGCAGATTAGCTGCGGCAGGGGGTAACTATGGCTACACCTTC. This translates into CASRLAAAGGNYGYTF.

The CDR3 loop reads CASRYSGSVSYNEQFF. The DNA of the CDR3 is TGTGCCAGCAGGTATAGCGGGAGTGTTTCCTACAATGAGCAGTTCTTC. This rearrangement joins TRBV27 to TRBJ2-1, with 9 bases lining up with TRBD2. The V gene's germline CDR1 is MNHEY and CDR2 SMNVEV (reference sequence). The CDR3 has 16 residues. Losses at the gene ends were 6 bases for V and 1 base for J; bases not matched to a gene: 7.

The CDR3 nucleotides read TGCGCCAGCAGCTTATGGCGGGCCTCAGATACGCAGTATTTT. Translating it yields CASSLWRASDTQYF. The chain combines TRBV5-1 with TRBJ2-3; maybe TRBD2 (5 bases). Germline values: CDR1 SGHRS, CDR2 YFSETQ. V lost 2 bases, J lost 4 bases, and 11 bases lay in between. CDR3 length equals 14 residues.

The chain has TRBV18 and TRBJ2-1; 10 bases fit TRBD2. J gave up 3 bases and V 6 bases, and 8 bases lay outside the gene matches. CDR1 and CDR2 (germline): KGHSH, LQKENI. This CDR3 contains 16 residues. Here the CDR3 reads CASSLASGSNYNEQFF. The CDR3 nucleotides read TGTGCCAGCTCTCTGGCTAGCGGGAGTAACTACAATGAGCAGTTCTTC.

The chain is built from TRBV6-5 and TRBJ2-7, with 7 bases lining up with TRBD1. The CDR3 has 13 residues. The V gene's germline CDR1 is MNHEY and CDR2 SVGAGI. V shed 7 bases and J 4 bases; nucleotides not matched to a gene: 7. In nucleotides, the CDR3 is TGTGCCAGCACCCAGACAGGGAGTTACGAGCAGTACTTC. Translated: CASTQTGSYEQYF.

V is TRBV30 and J is TRBJ1-1, with no clear D. The CDR3 consists of 14 residues. CDR1 is GTSNPN and CDR2 is SVGIG in the germline V gene (reference sequence). Trimming pared 0 bases from V and 2 bases from J, leaving 10 bases between. CDR3 region: CAWSVRVINTEAFF. The CDR3 coding sequence is TGTGCCTGGAGTGTACGAGTAATCAACACTGAAGCTTTCTTT.

The chain uses TRBV28 and TRBJ2-2, with 7 nucleotides matching TRBD2. The V gene's germline CDR1 is MDHEN and CDR2 SYDVKM. Trimming removed 3 bases from V and 5 bases from J; junction bases left unmatched: 6. This CDR3 is built from 15 residues. This chain's CDR3 is CASSLGGSWTGELFF. DNA of the CDR3: TGTGCCAGCAGTTTGGGAGGGAGTTGGACCGGGGAGCTGTTTTTT.

This clone was observed a few times. The rearrangement uses TRBV6-5 and TRBJ2-7; 9 nucleotides align to TRBD1. The CDR3 is 14 residues long. Per germline, CDR1 MNHEY and CDR2 SVGAGI. The V and J ends lost 8 bases and 3 bases, in that order; junction bases with no gene match: 8. The CDR3 region is CASLTGTGFYEQYF. CDR3 sequence (DNA): TGTGCCAGCTTGACCGGGACAGGGTTCTACGAGCAGTACTTC.

The CDR3 sequence: CASSLKAPGVGETQYF. The DNA for the CDR3 is TGTGCCAGCAGTTTAAAGGCCCCCGGGGTGGGAGAGACCCAGTACTTC. V usage is TRBV27 and J usage is TRBJ2-5, with D perhaps TRBD2 (5 bases). The germline CDR1 and CDR2 sequences are MNHEY and SMNVEV (reference sequence). This CDR3 region has 16 residues. V lost 2 bases and J lost 4, with 17 bases in between.

The CDR3: CASSPRGLAGGTDTQYF. In DNA, the CDR3 is TGTGCCAGCTCACCAAGGGGACTAGCGGGAGGGACAGATACGCAGTATTTT. V gene TRBV18 combines with J gene TRBJ2-3; 16 bases are shared with TRBD2. The CDR3 has 17 residues. V was pared by 2 bases and J by 3 bases, with 2 bases of the junction left unmatched. The germline V gene encodes CDR1 KGHSH and CDR2 LQKENI.

This chain joins TRBV27 and TRBJ2-7, with D possibly matching TRBD1 (6 bases). Per the germline V gene, CDR1 is MNHEY and CDR2 is SMNVEV (reference sequence). The CDR3 has 15 residues. Trimming stripped 2 bases from V and 0 bases from J, with 11 bases between. CDR3 nucleotide sequence: TGTGCCAGCAGTTTAGGGACAACGTCCTCCTACGAGCAGTACTTC. As protein: CASSLGTTSSYEQYF.

The chain carries TRBV6-5 and TRBJ1-6; tentative D call: TRBD1 (6 bases). This CDR3 region has 15 residues. Germline CDR1 and CDR2: MNHEY and SVGAGI. The V end lost 4 bases, the J end lost 5 bases, and 12 bases lay between the germline ends. CDR3 in DNA: TGTGCCAGCAGTTTACAGGGAAACAATAATTCACCCCTCCACTTT. Translating gives CASSLQGNNNSPLHF.

V is TRBV27 and J is TRBJ1-1; 8 positions match TRBD1. With V trimmed by 4 bases and J by 10 bases, 8 bases remained unmatched. The CDR3 extends over 13 amino acids. The germline CDR1 and CDR2 sequences are MNHEY and SMNVEV (reference sequence). The CDR3 spells CASSSGQGALAFF. CDR3 sequence (DNA): TGTGCCAGCAGTTCCGGACAGGGCGCCCTAGCTTTCTTT.

The chain carries TRBV11-1 and TRBJ2-1; 7 bases map to TRBD2. This CDR3 has 16 amino acids. From germline, CDR1 is SGHAT and CDR2 FQDESV (reference sequence). The J segment lost 2 bases and the V segment lost 1 base, leaving 5 bases of the junction unmatched. CDR3 sequence: CASSLVVTSAYNEQFF. The CDR3 region has the DNA TGTGCCAGCAGCTTAGTAGTTACTAGCGCCTACAATGAGCAGTTCTTC.

This clone was detected ten times or more. The rearrangement links TRBV21-1 to TRBJ2-1; the table calls TRBD2, which could not be checked here. TRBV21-1 is termed a pseudogene. This CDR3 is 15 amino acids long. The CDR3 region has the DNA TGTGCCAGCACTCCAATCCGGACTAGCGGGCCTGAGCAGTTCTTC. Translating it yields CASTPIRTSGPEQFF.

The chain carries TRBV3-1 (or the pseudogene TRBV3-2) and TRBJ2-3; the D gene is possibly TRBD2 (6 bases). The CDR3 is made up of 15 amino acids. V was trimmed by 4 bases and J by 0 bases, leaving 11 bases between them. The germline V gene has CDR1 LGHDT and CDR2 YNNKEL (reference sequence). CDR3 in DNA: TGTGCCAGCAGCCTCGCCGGGACTAGCACAGATACGCAGTATTTT. This encodes CASSLAGTSTDTQYF.

The chain recombines TRBV5-1 with TRBJ2-7; 9 nucleotides match TRBD2. V trimming: 7 bases; J trimming: 7 bases; junction bases outside the gene matches: 21. The germline V gene encodes CDR1 SGHRS and CDR2 YFSETQ. CDR3 length: 17 residues. The CDR3 protein is CASPLNGTAGGIREQYF. The CDR3 DNA reads TGCGCCAGCCCACTAAACGGTACAGCGGGAGGCATACGAGAGCAGTACTTC.

The rearrangement joins TRBV4-1 to TRBJ2-1; perhaps TRBD1 as D (6 bases). Trimming took 1 base from V and 7 from J, leaving 17 bases between them. The CDR3 covers 16 residues. Germline assignment: CDR1 MGHRA and CDR2 YSYEKL. As DNA, the CDR3 is TGCGCCAGCAGCCAAGTGACAAGGGGGTTGGTAAATGAGCAGTTCTTC. As protein: CASSQVTRGLVNEQFF.

The V and J genes are TRBV2 and TRBJ2-1, with D maybe TRBD2 (5 bases). Germline lookup yields CDR1 SNHLY and CDR2 FYNNEI. Trimming removed 1 base from V and 0 bases from J, with 7 bases in between. The CDR3 length is 15 residues. DNA of the CDR3: TGTGCCAGCAGTGAAGGGAGGAGCTCCTACAATGAGCAGTTCTTC. The encoded protein is CASSEGRSSYNEQFF.

The gene calls are TRBV6-5 and TRBJ2-2; weak D call: TRBD1 (6 bases). The CDR3 contains 14 residues. The V gene's germline CDR1 is MNHEY and CDR2 SVGAGI. Trimming pared 7 bases from V and 6 bases from J, leaving 15 bases between. The CDR3 sequence is CASTPGTTPGELFF. The CDR3, as DNA: TGTGCCAGCACGCCCGGGACAACCCCCGGGGAGCTGTTTTTT.

The rearrangement joins TRBV24-1 to TRBJ2-1, with TRBD1 matching over 10 bases. Germline CDR1 reads KGHDR; CDR2 reads SFDVKD. The length of the CDR3 is 17 residues. J gave up 3 bases and V 5 bases, and 9 bases lay outside the gene matches. As DNA, the CDR3 is TGTGCCACCAGTGGGGGACAGGGGATTAGAGACTACAATGAGCAGTTCTTC. Its translation is CATSGGQGIRDYNEQFF.

The V and J genes are TRBV5-8 and TRBJ2-3; D ambiguous. Trimming shortened V by 3 bases and J by 0 bases, and 2 bases separated the two germline ends. This CDR3 contains 12 residues. Germline CDR1 SGHTS, CDR2 YDEGEE. CDR3 residues: CASSSSTDTQYF. CDR3 coding DNA: TGTGCCAGCAGCTCTAGCACAGATACGCAGTATTTT.

The chain is built from TRBV6-5 and TRBJ2-1; the match to TRBD2 covers 12 bases. Germline CDR1 and CDR2: MNHEY and SVGAGI. Germline trimming cut 2 bases from V and 15 bases from J; bases unmatched to any gene: 11. The CDR3 is made up of 15 amino acids. The CDR3 here is CASSYRSTSGGWRFF. The CDR3 coding sequence is TGTGCCAGCAGTTACAGAAGCACTAGCGGGGGGTGGAGGTTCTTC.

This chain uses TRBV24-1 with TRBJ2-3; no reliable D call. The V end lost 1 base, the J end lost 2 bases, and 9 bases lay between the germline ends. CDR1 and CDR2 from the germline V gene are KGHDR and SFDVKD. This CDR3 region has 15 residues. The DNA of the CDR3 is TGTGCCACCAGTGATTTCAAGGAGTTCACAGATACGCAGTATTTT. Translating it yields CATSDFKEFTDTQYF.

V and J are TRBV3-1 (or the pseudogene TRBV3-2) and TRBJ2-7; possible D gene TRBD2, 6 bases. Germline lookup yields CDR1 LGHDT and CDR2 YNNKEL (reference sequence). CDR3 length: 15 residues. Trimming took 3 bases from V and 4 from J, leaving 16 bases between them. The CDR3 is CASSQGASVRYEQYF. CDR3 bases: TGTGCCAGCAGCCAGGGTGCTAGCGTCAGGTACGAGCAGTACTTC.

The V and J genes are TRBV27 and TRBJ2-1; TRBD2 matches at 8 bases. The junction had 12 bases not matched to a gene; V was cut back by 3 bases and J by 5 bases. CDR1 is MNHEY and CDR2 is SMNVEV in the germline V gene (reference sequence). The CDR3 consists of 17 residues. The CDR3 coding sequence is TGTGCCAGCAGTTTCGGACTAGCCCCGTCGGGAGACAATGAGCAGTTCTTC. As protein: CASSFGLAPSGDNEQFF.

The chain links TRBV28 to TRBJ1-6; 8 nucleotides align to TRBD1. The J segment lost 8 bases and the V segment lost 2 bases, leaving 5 bases of the junction unmatched. Germline lookup yields CDR1 MDHEN and CDR2 SYDVKM. The CDR3 has 15 residues. The CDR3 DNA reads as TGTGCCAGCAGTTTACCTCAGGGGGCGGATTCACCCCTCCACTTT. As protein: CASSLPQGADSPLHF.

The rearrangement links TRBV4-2 to TRBJ2-3, with 7 bases matching TRBD2. Germline V gene lookup returns CDR1 LGHNA and CDR2 YNFKEQ. The trim removed 2 bases at V and 3 bases at J, leaving 8 bases unmatched. This CDR3 has 16 amino acids. The CDR3 protein is CASSQPAQRETDTQYF. The CDR3 DNA reads TGTGCCAGCAGCCAACCTGCTCAGCGGGAAACAGATACGCAGTATTTT.

V is TRBV6-5 and J is TRBJ1-1, with 8 bases that match TRBD1. The CDR3 covers 14 residues. Germline V gives CDR1 MNHEY, CDR2 SVGAGI. With 8 bases clipped from V and 4 bases from J, the junction kept 9 bases outside the gene matches. As DNA, the CDR3 is TGTGCCAGCTATGGGGCAGGGGGCAGCACTGAAGCTTTCTTT. The encoded protein is CASYGAGGSTEAFF.